The present TCR beta chain was sequenced within a study of T cell responses to AZD1222 COVID-19 vaccine. Findings and limits, study-wide: Spike was spanned by vaccine-associated CD4 TCRs, with dominance at 160-218 and 743-854.

Notes on this clone: Its antigen remains unknown.

Germline loops: CDR1 SQVTM, CDR2 ANQGSEA. The ends were cut back, 5 bases at V and 9 bases at J, with 26 bases in the middle. This CDR3 contains 16 residues. Data came from immunoSEQ multiplex PCR; TCRdb stores just in-frame clones and leaves some out. Found here are about 120,000 clones, about 92% of them singletons; the top ten hold approximately 5.1%. The chain is built from TRBV29-1 and TRBJ2-1, with a possible D match to TRBD2 (6 bases). The sample consisted of peripheral blood, taken 28 days after the second AZD1222 dose. This sequence was found in an adult who received the AZD1222 COVID-19 vaccine. CDR3 sequence reads: CSVSGTSVNPESEQFF. The CDR3 DNA reads as TGCAGCGTTTCGGGGACTTCGGTTAACCCCGAATCTGAGCAGTTCTTC.